These 13 T cell receptor beta chains were all obtained from the same sample, sequenced in a study of blood T cell repertoires in COVID-19. This table comes from immunoSEQ multiplex PCR, and its TCRdb copy is limited to in-frame clones, with some not included. The sample lists some 81,000 clones; 90% were seen once. Sequenced sample: peripheral blood. Every receptor here comes from a woman aged 45-65 years in a cohort sampled during active COVID-19.

V is TRBV5-6 and J is TRBJ2-3, with 7 positions matching TRBD1. Looked up from germline, CDR1 is SGHDT and CDR2 is YYEEEE. The CDR3 sequence is 13 residues long. The J segment lost 4 bases and the V segment lost 5 bases, leaving 4 bases of the junction unmatched. The CDR3 here is CASSRQGADTQYF. The CDR3 DNA is TGTGCCAGCAGTCGACAGGGTGCAGATACGCAGTATTTT.

V and J are TRBV5-8 and TRBJ2-7; 7 bases agree with TRBD2. The CDR3 spans 14 residues. Germline trimming cut 2 bases from V and 6 bases from J; bases unmatched to any gene: 8. CDR1 is SGHTS and CDR2 is YDEGEE in the germline V gene. DNA for the CDR3: TGTGCCAGCAGCTTCTGGGGGGAGGGGTCCGAGCAGTACTTC. Translation: CASSFWGEGSEQYF.

The chain employs TRBV24-1 and TRBJ2-3; a weak D match, TRBD2 (6 bases). V lost 6 bases, J lost 5 bases, and 11 bases lay in between. CDR1 and CDR2 (germline): KGHDR, SFDVKD. The CDR3 runs 13 residues. The chain's CDR3 is CATSPIGGDTQYF. The CDR3 DNA reads as TGTGCCACCAGTCCTATCGGGGGAGATACGCAGTATTTT.

The rearrangement uses TRBV18 and TRBJ2-3; 10 nucleotides match TRBD1. The V gene end was trimmed by 3 bases and the J gene end by 3 bases; junction bases not matched to a gene: 3. Germline-derived CDR1 and CDR2 are KGHSH and LQKENI. The CDR3 is made up of 15 amino acids. The DNA for the CDR3 is TGTGCCAGCTCACCGGACAGGGGGTATACAGATACGCAGTATTTT. Amino acids: CASSPDRGYTDTQYF.

This chain links TRBV28 with TRBJ2-7, with D possibly TRBD1 on 8 matching bases. Germline CDR1 and CDR2: MDHEN and SYDVKM. The CDR3 is made up of 14 amino acids. Deletions cut 3 bases from V and 4 bases from J, with 13 bases between. Written as DNA, the CDR3 is TGTGCCAGCAGTTTTACAGGGGGGGCGTACGAGCAGTACTTC. This gives the protein CASSFTGGAYEQYF.

The rearrangement links TRBV3-1 (or the pseudogene TRBV3-2) to TRBJ1-1; D not resolved. V dropped 4 bases and J dropped 0 bases, with 6 bases sitting between them. The germline gives CDR1 LGHDT, CDR2 YNNKEL (reference sequence). This CDR3 has 13 amino acids. Here the CDR3 reads CASSPTMNTEAFF. CDR3 DNA sequence: TGTGCCAGCAGCCCTACGATGAACACTGAAGCTTTCTTT.

J is TRBJ2-7 and V is TRBV14; the match to TRBD1 covers 8 bases. V gave up 5 bases and J gave up 3 bases; unmatched junction bases: 12. The CDR3 runs to 16 residues. Looked up from germline, CDR1 is SGHDN and CDR2 is FVKESK. Here the CDR3 reads CASSKSPGGASYEQYF. Written as DNA, the CDR3 is TGTGCCAGCAGCAAAAGTCCAGGGGGCGCAAGCTACGAGCAGTACTTC. Based on the CDR3 plus reference TRBV14 and TRBJ2-7, the full variable domain is EAGVTQFPSHSVIEKGQTVTLRCDPISGHDNLYWYRRVMGKEIKFLLHFVKESKQDESGMPNNRFLAERTGGTYSTLKVQPAELEDSGVYFCASSKSPGGASYEQYFGPGTRLTVT.

This chain uses TRBV18 with TRBJ2-1, with D unresolved. The CDR3 runs to 12 residues. Trimming took 2 bases from V and 6 from J, leaving 5 bases between them. The V gene's germline CDR1 is KGHSH and CDR2 LQKENI. Here the CDR3 reads CASSPGGNEQFF. In DNA form, the CDR3 reads TGTGCCAGCTCACCAGGCGGCAATGAGCAGTTCTTC.

V usage is TRBV6-4 and J usage is TRBJ2-1, with D uncertain. Germline V CDR1 and CDR2: MRHNA, SNTAGT. This CDR3 region has 15 residues. V shed 1 base and J shed 7 bases, with 14 bases lying between them. CDR3 DNA: TGTGCCAGCAGTGACTGGGCAGGTCCTGCGAATGAGCAGTTCTTC. Translation: CASSDWAGPANEQFF.

The chain has TRBV2 and TRBJ1-3, with D unresolved. The CDR3 consists of 13 residues. Germline V gene sequence: CDR1 SNHLY, CDR2 FYNNEI. V gave up 11 bases and J gave up 6 bases, with 17 bases separating them. The chain's CDR3 is CAATEEPTNTIYF. As DNA, the CDR3 is TGTGCCGCCACGGAGGAACCAACAAACACCATATATTTT.

This sequence joins TRBV21-1 and TRBJ2-7; TRBD1, the table's D call, lacks a check against the DNA. TRBV21-1 is classified as a pseudogene. The CDR3 runs 11 residues. CDR3 DNA sequence: TGTGCCAGCAGCAAAGGGGGGACAGGACACTTC. It encodes CASSKGGTGHF.

V is TRBV7-9 and J is TRBJ1-1; a possible D gene is TRBD1 (5 bases). CDR1 and CDR2 (germline): SEHNR, FQNEAQ (reference sequence). V lost 6 bases, J lost 4 bases, and 6 bases lay in between. CDR3 length: 11 amino acids. In DNA form, the CDR3 reads TGTGCCAGCAGAAGGGGCACTGAAGCTTTCTTT. This sequence encodes CASRRGTEAFF.

On this clone: The junction and the germline gene differ at one end; a read error may be behind it. The CDR3 spells CASSLRGSDSKYGYTF. Written as DNA, the CDR3 is TGTGCCAGCAGTTTACGGGGGTCGGATTCTAAATATGGCTACACCTTC. The chain employs TRBV28 and TRBJ1-2, with a tentative D call TRBD1 (5 bases). Germline V gene lookup returns CDR1 MDHEN and CDR2 SYDVKM. CDR3 length equals 16 residues.